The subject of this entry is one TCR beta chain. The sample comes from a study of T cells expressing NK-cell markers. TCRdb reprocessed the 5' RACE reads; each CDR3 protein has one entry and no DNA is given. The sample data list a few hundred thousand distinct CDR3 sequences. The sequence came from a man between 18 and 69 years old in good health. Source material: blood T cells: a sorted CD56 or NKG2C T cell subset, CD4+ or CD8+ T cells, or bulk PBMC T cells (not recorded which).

CDR3 loop: CASTEGNYRDTQYF. The gene calls are TRBV5-1 and TRBJ2-3. The CDR3 sequence is 14 residues long. In germline, CDR1 is SGHRS, CDR2 YFSETQ.